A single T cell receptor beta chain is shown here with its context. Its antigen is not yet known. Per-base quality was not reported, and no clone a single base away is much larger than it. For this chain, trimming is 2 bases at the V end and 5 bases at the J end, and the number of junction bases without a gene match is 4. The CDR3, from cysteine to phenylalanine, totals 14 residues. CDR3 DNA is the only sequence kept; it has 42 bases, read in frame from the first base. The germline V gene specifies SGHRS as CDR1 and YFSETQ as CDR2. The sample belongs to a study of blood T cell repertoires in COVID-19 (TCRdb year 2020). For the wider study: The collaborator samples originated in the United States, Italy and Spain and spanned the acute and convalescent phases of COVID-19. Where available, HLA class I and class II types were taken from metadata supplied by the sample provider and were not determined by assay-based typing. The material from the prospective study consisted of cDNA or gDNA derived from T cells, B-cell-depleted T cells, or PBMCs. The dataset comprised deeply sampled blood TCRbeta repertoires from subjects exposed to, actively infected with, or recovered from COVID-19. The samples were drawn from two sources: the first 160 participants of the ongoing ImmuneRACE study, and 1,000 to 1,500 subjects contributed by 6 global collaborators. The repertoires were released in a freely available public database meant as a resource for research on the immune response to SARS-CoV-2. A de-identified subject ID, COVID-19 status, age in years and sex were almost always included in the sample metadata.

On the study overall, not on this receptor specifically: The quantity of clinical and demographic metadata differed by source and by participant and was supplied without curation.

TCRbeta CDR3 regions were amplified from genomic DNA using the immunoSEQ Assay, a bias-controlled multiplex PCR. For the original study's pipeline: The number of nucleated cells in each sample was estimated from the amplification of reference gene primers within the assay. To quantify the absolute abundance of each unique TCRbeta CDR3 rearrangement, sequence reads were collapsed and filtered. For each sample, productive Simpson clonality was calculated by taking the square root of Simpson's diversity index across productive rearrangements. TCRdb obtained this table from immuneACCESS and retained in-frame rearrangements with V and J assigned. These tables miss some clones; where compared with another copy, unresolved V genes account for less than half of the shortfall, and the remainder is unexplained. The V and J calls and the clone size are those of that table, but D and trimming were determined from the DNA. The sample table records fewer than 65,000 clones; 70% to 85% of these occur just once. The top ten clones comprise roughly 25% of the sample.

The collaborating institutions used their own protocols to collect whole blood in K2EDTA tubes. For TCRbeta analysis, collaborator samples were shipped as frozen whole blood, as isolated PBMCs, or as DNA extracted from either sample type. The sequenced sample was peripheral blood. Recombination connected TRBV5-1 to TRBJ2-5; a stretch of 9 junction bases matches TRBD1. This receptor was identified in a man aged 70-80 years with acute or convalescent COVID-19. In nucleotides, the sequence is TGCGCCAGCAGCTTACAGGGGGCCGGCGAGACCCAGTACTTC. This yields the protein CASSLQGAGETQYF.